This T cell receptor beta chain was recovered during a study of blood T cell repertoires in COVID-19. As processed by the authors: Researchers report that nucleated cell counts were estimated from reference gene primer amplification. Measured with immunoSEQ multiplex PCR; TCRdb has only the in-frame clones, and not every one. For V, J and clone size, that table is used; D and trimming come from the DNA. The sample yields approximately 150,000 clones, 80% seen once. Germline CDR1 and CDR2: LGHNA and YSLEER. The V and J ends lost 2 bases and 7 bases respectively, with 12 bases between them. The CDR3 has 14 amino acids.

The gene calls are TRBV4-3 and TRBJ1-5; possible D gene TRBD1, 5 bases. Sequencing was performed on peripheral blood. The TCR comes from a woman aged 50 to 60 with acute or convalescent COVID-19. The CDR3 sequence is CASSQTQGIQPQHF. In nucleotides, the CDR3 is TGCGCCAGCAGCCAAACTCAGGGAATCCAGCCCCAGCATTTT.